This T cell receptor beta chain came from a study of blood T cell repertoires in COVID-19. Study details: COVID-19 samples collected from the United States, Italy and Spain covered acute and convalescent phases. PBMCs, B-cell-depleted T cells, or T cells were the source of the cDNA or gDNA that made up the material.

Authors' processing steps: Reference gene primer amplification gave nucleated cell count estimates. Sequenced by immunoSEQ multiplex PCR; TCRdb stores in-frame clones only, minus some. That table furnishes V, J and clone size, whereas the DNA furnished D and trimming. The sample contains around 19,000 clones, 91% of which appear only once. What was sequenced was peripheral blood. The TCR comes from a man aged 65 to 85 with active COVID-19.

The CDR3 sequence is CAWSKTGDEQYF. As DNA, the CDR3 is TGTGCCTGGAGTAAAACAGGGGACGAGCAGTACTTC. V and J are TRBV30 and TRBJ2-7, with 7 bases matching TRBD1. The CDR3 covers 12 residues. J lost 5 bases, V lost 2 bases, and 3 bases had no gene match. Per germline, CDR1 GTSNPN and CDR2 SVGIG (reference sequence). The variable domain in full, with the rest retrieved from reference TRBV30 and TRBJ2-7, is SQTIHQWPATLVQPVGSPLSLECTVEGTSNPNLYWYRQAAGRGLQLLFYSVGIGQISSEVPQNLSASRPQDRQFILSSKKLLLSDSGFYLCAWSKTGDEQYFGPGTRLTVT.